This T cell receptor (beta chain) emerged from a study of CD8 T cells in Susac syndrome (dated by TCRdb to between 2019 and 2020). Looking at the study overall: Whether CD8+ T cell activation and differentiation in Susac syndrome was antigen driven was tested using repertoire sequencing. The clonality of the CD8+ T cell repertoire was compared across 12 healthy donors, around 14 Susac syndrome patients and roughly 15 multiple sclerosis patients.

High-throughput TCR beta sequencing profiled peripheral blood CD8+ and CD4+ T cells from healthy donors, Susac syndrome patients and multiple sclerosis patients. Treatment-naive patients with stable or active relapsing-remitting disease fulfilling revised McDonald criteria were used as multiple sclerosis controls. Bulk CD8+ and CD4+ T cells were purified by magnetic negative isolation, while CD8+ TEMRA cells were enriched using FACS. Blood was collected in EDTA tubes and processed within 24 hours, with PBMCs isolated through density gradient centrifugation. PBMCs intended for TCR sequencing were cryopreserved in liquid nitrogen and thawed later in a water bath at 37 degrees C. The sorted or isolated CD4+, CD8+ and CD8+ TEMRA cells had a purity of 90% or higher. The sample holds many counts of this clonotype. Its target antigen remains unknown. At one of its ends the junction is not consistent with the germline gene, which may arise from a read error.

The paper's findings and limits, for the study overall: The number of individuals in the TCR sequencing and HLA analysis was recognized as being relatively small.

CDR3 length: 13 amino acids, cysteine to phenylalanine. Just CDR3 DNA is preserved here, 39 bases in frame from base 1. CDR1 and CDR2, looked up from the germline V gene, are MGHRA and YSYEKL. RNA was extracted with the RNeasy kit and 0.5 to 1 ug was reverse transcribed using random hexamers. The immunoSEQ multiplex PCR assay, covering 54 Vbeta and 13 Jbeta segments, was used to amplify TCR beta CDR3 regions. PCR amplification bias was corrected by using a synthetic template baseline for primer optimization and computational correction. The authors processed their data as follows. Only productive sequences were kept, with reads annotated to V, D and J genes according to IMGT and analyzed in immunoSEQ Analyzer. Clonality was computed as one minus Shannon entropy normalized by log2 of the number of productive unique sequences. For each patient and control, public and private clones were evaluated among the 100 most prevalent clones. Clones were defined as Susac-specific if absent from the healthy and MS cohorts, from around 1,000 published viral clones and from other ImmuneACCESS disease sequences. Using fastp trimming at Q25 and MiXCR clonotype assembly, TCRdb reanalyzed the public sequencing data and kept in-frame beta chains. Rows are combined by CDR3 protein, so each entry shows the most common genes and DNA. The V and J calls here are based on TCRdb, not the publication. This sample is represented by 350,000 to 550,000 distinct CDR3 sequences; around 83% of them were singletons. About 0.1% of the sample comes from the top ten.

The sample consisted of CD8+ T cells from PBMCs. The origin of this receptor is a human donor with multiple sclerosis. The V and J segments used are TRBV4-1 and TRBJ2-7; tentative D gene TRBD1, with 5 bases matching. The CDR3 reads as follows: CASSQDRGYEQYF. DNA sequence: TGTGCCAGCAGCCAAGACAGAGGCTACGAGCAGTACTTC.